This T cell receptor (beta chain) was documented in a study of T cell responses to AZD1222 COVID-19 vaccine. Only in-frame clones appear in the TCRdb table, and some are missing; sequencing was by immunoSEQ multiplex PCR. The sample carries some 130,000 clones, approximately 85% recorded once. The CDR3 is 15 amino acids. With 4 bases clipped from V and 6 bases from J, the junction kept 10 bases outside the gene matches. Germline V CDR1 and CDR2: SEHNR, FQNEAQ (reference sequence). The TCR originated in an adult who received the MenACWY meningococcal vaccine as a control. This material consisted of peripheral blood, taken 28 days after the second dose of the MenACWY control vaccine. The V gene is TRBV7-9, the J gene TRBJ1-2, with 8 bases aligning to TRBD1. CDR3 DNA: TGTGCCAGCAGCTCGCGGGACAGGACAAGGCATGGCTACACCTTC. It yields the protein CASSSRDRTRHGYTF.